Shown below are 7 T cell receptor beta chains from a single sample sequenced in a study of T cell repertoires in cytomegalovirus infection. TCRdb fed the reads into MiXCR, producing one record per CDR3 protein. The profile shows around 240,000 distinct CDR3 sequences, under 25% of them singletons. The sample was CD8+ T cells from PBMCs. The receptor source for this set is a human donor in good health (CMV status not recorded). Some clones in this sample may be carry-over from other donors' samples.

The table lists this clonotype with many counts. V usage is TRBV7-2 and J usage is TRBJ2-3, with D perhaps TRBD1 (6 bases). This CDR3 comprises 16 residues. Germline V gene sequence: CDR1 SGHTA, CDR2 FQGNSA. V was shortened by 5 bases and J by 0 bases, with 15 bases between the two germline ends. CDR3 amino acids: CASSLEGTPSTDTQYF. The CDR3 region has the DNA TGTGCCAGCAGCCTCGAAGGGACACCTAGCACAGATACGCAGTATTTT. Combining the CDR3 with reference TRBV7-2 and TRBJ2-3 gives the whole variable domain GAGVSQSPSNKVTEKGKDVELRCDPISGHTALYWYRQSLGQGLEFLIYFQGNSAPDKSGLPSDRFSAERTGGSVSTLTIQRTQQEDSAVYLCASSLEGTPSTDTQYFGPGTRLTVL.

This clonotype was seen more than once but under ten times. The CDR3 nucleotides read TGCAGTGCTAGACCAGGACAGGCCTCTTGGTACGAGCAGTACTTC. This translates into CSARPGQASWYEQYF. The chain uses TRBV20-1 and TRBJ2-7; 7 bases are a match to TRBD1. This CDR3 spans 15 amino acids. Germline values: CDR1 DFQATT, CDR2 SNEGSKA (reference sequence). V shed 2 bases, J shed 4 bases, and the junction held 11 bases outside the gene matches.

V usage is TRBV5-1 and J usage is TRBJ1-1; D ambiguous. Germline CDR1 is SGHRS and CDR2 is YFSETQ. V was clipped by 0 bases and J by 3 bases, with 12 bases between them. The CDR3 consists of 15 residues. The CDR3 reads CASSLVSHSDTEAFF. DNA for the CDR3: TGCGCCAGCAGCTTGGTTTCCCACTCGGACACTGAAGCTTTCTTT. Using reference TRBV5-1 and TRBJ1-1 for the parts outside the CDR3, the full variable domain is KAGVTQTPRYLIKTRGQQVTLSCSPISGHRSVSWYQQTPGQGLQFLFEYFSETQRNKGNFPGRFSGRQFSNSRSEMNVSTLELGDSALYLCASSLVSHSDTEAFFGQGTRLTVV.

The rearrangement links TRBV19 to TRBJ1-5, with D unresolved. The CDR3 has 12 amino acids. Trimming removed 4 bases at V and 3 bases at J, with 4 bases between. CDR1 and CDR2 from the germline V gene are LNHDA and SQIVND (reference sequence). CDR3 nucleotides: TGTGCCAGTAGTACCAACAATCAGCCCCAGCATTTT. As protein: CASSTNNQPQHF.

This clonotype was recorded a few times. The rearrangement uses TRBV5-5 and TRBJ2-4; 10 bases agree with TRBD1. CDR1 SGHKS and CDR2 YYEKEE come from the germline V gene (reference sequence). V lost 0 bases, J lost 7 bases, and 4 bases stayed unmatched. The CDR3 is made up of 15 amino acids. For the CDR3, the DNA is TGTGCCAGCAGCTTGGCCCGGGGACAGGGGAACATTCAGTACTTC. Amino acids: CASSLARGQGNIQYF. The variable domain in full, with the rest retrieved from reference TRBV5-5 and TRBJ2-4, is DAGVTQSPTHLIKTRGQQVTLRCSPISGHKSVSWYQQVLGQGPQFIFQYYEKEERGRGNFPDRFSARQFPNYSSELNVNALLLGDSALYLCASSLARGQGNIQYFGAGTRLSVL.

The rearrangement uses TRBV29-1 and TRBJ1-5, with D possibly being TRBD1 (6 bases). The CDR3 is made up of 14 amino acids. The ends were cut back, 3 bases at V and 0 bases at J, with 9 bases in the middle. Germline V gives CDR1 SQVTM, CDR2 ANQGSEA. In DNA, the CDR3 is TGCAGCGTTGATACGGGGGCTAGCAATCAGCCCCAGCATTTT. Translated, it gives CSVDTGASNQPQHF.

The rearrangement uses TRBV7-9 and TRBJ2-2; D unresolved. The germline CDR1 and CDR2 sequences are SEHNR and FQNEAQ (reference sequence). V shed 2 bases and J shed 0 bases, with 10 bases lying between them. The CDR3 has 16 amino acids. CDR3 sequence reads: CASSLLDTTNTGELFF. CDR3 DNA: TGTGCCAGCAGCTTATTAGACACTACGAACACCGGGGAGCTGTTTTTT.